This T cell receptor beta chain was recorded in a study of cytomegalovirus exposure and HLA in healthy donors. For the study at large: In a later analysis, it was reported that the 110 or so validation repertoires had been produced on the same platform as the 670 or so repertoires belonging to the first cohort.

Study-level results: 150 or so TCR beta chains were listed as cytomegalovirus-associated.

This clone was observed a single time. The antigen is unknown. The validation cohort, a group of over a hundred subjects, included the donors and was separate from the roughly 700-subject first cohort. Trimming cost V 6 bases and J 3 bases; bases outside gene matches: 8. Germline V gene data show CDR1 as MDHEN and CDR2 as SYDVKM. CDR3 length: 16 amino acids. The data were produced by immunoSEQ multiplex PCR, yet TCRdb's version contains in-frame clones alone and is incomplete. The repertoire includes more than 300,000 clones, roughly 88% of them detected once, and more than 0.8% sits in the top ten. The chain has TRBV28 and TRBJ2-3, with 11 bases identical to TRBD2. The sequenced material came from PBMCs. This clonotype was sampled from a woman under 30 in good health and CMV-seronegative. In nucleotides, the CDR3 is TGTGCCAGCAGCAGTACTAGCGGGAGTGGGACAGATACGCAGTATTTT. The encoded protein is CASSSTSGSGTDTQYF.